This is a list of T cell receptor beta chains from one sample in a study of blood T cells in healthy people across ages. TCRdb itself ran the 5' RACE reads through MiXCR, one entry per CDR3 protein. The sample includes more than 1.4 million distinct CDR3 sequences, 42% seen only once; the top ten take 7.9%. Sequenced: blood. These receptors all come from a woman aged 18 to 35 in good health. The CDR3 runs from the conserved cysteine through the conserved F or W. Fields, in order: clone size, J gene, D gene, V gene, CDR3 DNA, CDR3 protein. A D gene is named only where the DNA matches it firmly. The size entry is marked missing in some rows and otherwise reads once, few, many or a size class.

>few|TRBJ1-1|TRBD1|TRBV20-1
TGCAGTGCTAGGGGAGGACAGGCGGCCACTGAAGCTTTCTTT
CSARGGQAATEAFF
>-|TRBJ2-7|TRBD2|TRBV20-1
TGCAGTGCTAGAGGTCGAGATTCACTAGCGCCCAGCTCCTACGAGCAGTACTTC
CSARGRDSLAPSSYEQYF
>-|TRBJ2-5|-|TRBV20-1
TGCAGTGCTATCGACCTTGGGGGGGCTCAAGAGACCCAGTACTTC
CSAIDLGGAQETQYF
>once|TRBJ1-1|-|TRBV20-1
TGCAGTGCCACCAGGGAGGAGGCTTTCTTT
CSATREEAFF
>-|TRBJ2-7|TRBD2|TRBV20-1
TGCAGTGCTAGTCCGAGGAGCGGGAGAAACGAGCAGTACTTC
CSASPRSGRNEQYF
>-|TRBJ1-5|-|TRBV20-1
TGCAGTGCTAGAGTGAGGACTGGGGGCAATCAGCCCCAGCATTTT
CSARVRTGGNQPQHF
>-|TRBJ2-3|TRBD2|TRBV7-8
TGTGCCAGCAGGAAGCGGGGATTGTCAGATACGCAGTATTTT
CASRKRGLSDTQYF
>few|TRBJ2-7|-|TRBV7-9
TGTGCCAGCAGCCTCACAGGTACGCTCTCCTACGAGCAGTACTTC
CASSLTGTLSYEQYF
>-|TRBJ2-5|-|TRBV5-1
TGCGCCAGCAGCTTCTCCCGAGCGGAACAAGAGACCCAGTACTTC
CASSFSRAEQETQYF
>-|TRBJ2-7|TRBD2|TRBV7-2
TGTGCCAGCAGCTCCTGGACTAGCGGGAGGGCCCGCGAGCAGTACTTC
CASSSWTSGRAREQYF
>-|TRBJ1-1|TRBD1|TRBV5-1
TGCGCCAGCAGCGGTGGGACAGGGAGCACTGAAGCTTTCTTT
CASSGGTGSTEAFF
>-|TRBJ2-7|-|TRBV6-1
TGTGCCAGCAGACCGACGGAGTCCGGCTCCGAGCAGTACTTC
CASRPTESGSEQYF
>-|TRBJ1-2|TRBD1|TRBV29-1
TGCAGCGTAAGGACAGGGTTGAGTGGCTACACCTTC
CSVRTGLSGYTF
>-|TRBJ1-1|-|TRBV12-3/TRBV12-4
TGTGCCAGCAGTAACCGGATTGAGGAAGCTTTCTTT
CASSNRIEEAFF
>-|TRBJ2-3|-|TRBV2
TGTGCCAGCAGAGCTTTGGGGGGAAATAGACAGGGATACACAGATACGCAGTATTTT
CASRALGGNRQGYTDTQYF
>once|TRBJ2-7|-|TRBV29-1
TGCAGCGTGGAATCAGGGAACGAGCAGTACTTC
CSVESGNEQYF
>few|TRBJ2-1|TRBD1|TRBV10-1
TGCGCCAGCAGTGAACGGGACAGGGGCCCCTACAATGAGCAGTTCTTC
CASSERDRGPYNEQFF
>-|TRBJ2-1|TRBD2|TRBV20-1
TGCAGTGCTCTAGCGGGAGCTGAGCAGTTCTTC
CSALAGAEQFF
>few|TRBJ2-3|TRBD2|TRBV2
TGTGCCAGCAGTGGGGGGACTAGTAGTACAGATACGCAGTATTTT
CASSGGTSSTDTQYF
>-|TRBJ1-5|TRBD1|TRBV7-6
TGTGCCAGCAGCCAGGGGGTGGGGACAGGACAGCCCCAGCATTTT
CASSQGVGTGQPQHF
>few|TRBJ2-7|TRBD2|TRBV6-6
TGTGCCAGCACTGGGACTAGCGGGAATTACGAGCAGTACTTC
CASTGTSGNYEQYF
>few|TRBJ1-2|-|TRBV6-1
TGTGCCAGCAGTCGAAGTATACGGGGGGGGAAGAATGGCTACACCTTC
CASSRSIRGGKNGYTF
>-|TRBJ2-5|-|TRBV7-8
TGTGCCAGCAACTCGGTGTTCGTGTGGGACACCTACCAAGAGACCCAGTACTTC
CASNSVFVWDTYQETQYF
>-|TRBJ1-3|-|TRBV6-1
TGTGCCAGCAGGGTTGGACAGTTTTCTGGAAACACCATATATTTT
CASRVGQFSGNTIYF
>-|TRBJ2-6|-|TRBV5-1
TGCGCCAGCAACCAAGGGCACTCTGGGGCCAACGTCCTGACTTTC
CASNQGHSGANVLTF
>-|TRBJ2-5|TRBD1|TRBV10-3
TGTGCCTCCCACTCCGGGACAGGGGGCGGGAATGAGCAGTACTTC
CASHSGTGGGNEQYF
>few|TRBJ2-7|-|TRBV4-1
TGCGCCAGCAGCGGGTTTCCGACCGAGCAGTACTTC
CASSGFPTEQYF
>-|TRBJ2-7|-|TRBV14
TGTGCCAGCAGCCAGGGGGCCGTCGTCTCTTACGAGCAGTACTTC
CASSQGAVVSYEQYF
>few|TRBJ2-5|TRBD2|TRBV20-1
TGCAGTGCCAAAGGACTAGCGGGAGGGGTACGGGAGACCCAGTACTTC
CSAKGLAGGVRETQYF
>few|TRBJ1-4|TRBD1|TRBV15
TGTGCCACCAGCAGAGATCGGGGGACAGGGTCTGAAAAACTGTTTTTT
CATSRDRGTGSEKLFF
>-|TRBJ1-6|TRBD1|TRBV20-1
TGCAGTGCTAGTGCCCCCGGGACAGGGGTATATAATTCACCCCTCCACTTT
CSASAPGTGVYNSPLHF
>few|TRBJ2-3|-|TRBV20-1
TGCAGTGCAGCGAGGGGAATGGATACGCAGTATTTT
CSAARGMDTQYF
>few|TRBJ2-5|-|TRBV5-6
TGTGCCAGCAGCTTAAGATCGCTAGCGGAGACCCAGTACTTC
CASSLRSLAETQYF
>many|TRBJ1-5|TRBD1|TRBV20-1
TGCAGTGCCCCACCGGGACAGGGAGGACATCAGCCCCAGCATTTT
CSAPPGQGGHQPQHF
>-|TRBJ2-3|-|TRBV5-1
TGCGCCAGCAGCTTGGAAGGGGACTTCACAGATACGCAGTATTTT
CASSLEGDFTDTQYF
>-|TRBJ2-6|TRBD2|TRBV7-9
TGTGCCACCGGGACTAGCGGGATAGTTGGGGCCAACGTCCTGACTTTC
CATGTSGIVGANVLTF
>few|TRBJ1-1|-|TRBV27
TGTGCCAGCAGTTTGAGGCTATCGAACACTGAAGCTTTCTTT
CASSLRLSNTEAFF